A selection of T cell receptor beta chains follows, all from one sample in a study of T cell repertoires in cytomegalovirus infection. The antigens for these receptors are not known. TCRdb used MiXCR to reprocess the reads, holding one entry per CDR3 protein. This sample carries about 770,000 distinct CDR3 sequences, about 27% of them seen once, and the ten largest clones take 10% to 15%. Material: cultured CD8+ T cells from PBMCs, obtained from culture after CMV antigen stimulation. The receptors derive from a human donor in good health (CMV status not recorded). Some clones in this sample may be carry-over from other donors' samples. Each CDR3 is given with its conserved first and last residue. D genes are given only for firm matches. Not all rows give a size; the values are once, few, many and, for expanded clones, a class.

CDR3 protein: CASSSGWNSPLHF
CDR3 DNA: TGTGCCAGCAGTTCGGGGTGGAATTCACCCCTCCACTTT
V gene: TRBV28
D gene: NA
J gene: TRBJ1-6
clone size: NA

CDR3 protein: CASSRQGNSYEQYF
CDR3 DNA: TGTGCCAGCAGCCGACAGGGGAACTCCTACGAGCAGTACTTC
V gene: TRBV7-6
D gene: TRBD1
J gene: TRBJ2-7
clone size: NA

CDR3 protein: CASSVTEAFF
CDR3 DNA: TGTGCCAGCAGCGTGACTGAAGCTTTCTTT
V gene: TRBV7-9
D gene: NA
J gene: TRBJ1-1
clone size: many

CDR3 protein: CASSPRGGLYNEQFF
CDR3 DNA: TGTGCCAGCAGCCCGCGGGGGGGCCTCTACAATGAGCAGTTCTTC
V gene: TRBV7-6
D gene: TRBD2
J gene: TRBJ2-1
clone size: many

CDR3 protein: CASSEGGARTGELFF
CDR3 DNA: TGTGCCAGCAGTGAAGGGGGGGCTCGTACCGGGGAGCTGTTTTTT
V gene: TRBV2
D gene: NA
J gene: TRBJ2-2
clone size: NA

CDR3 protein: CASSLAGGPSGELFF
CDR3 DNA: TGTGCCAGCAGCTTAGCGGGGGGGCCGAGCGGGGAGCTGTTTTTT
V gene: TRBV7-2
D gene: NA
J gene: TRBJ2-2
clone size: many

CDR3 protein: CASSGGNEKLFF
CDR3 DNA: TGTGCCAGCAGCGGGGGTAATGAAAAACTGTTTTTT
V gene: TRBV11-2
D gene: NA
J gene: TRBJ1-4
clone size: many

CDR3 protein: CASSVDGGSGQPQHF
CDR3 DNA: TGTGCCAGCAGCGTAGACGGGGGGTCGGGACAGCCCCAGCATTTT
V gene: TRBV9
D gene: NA
J gene: TRBJ1-5
clone size: NA

CDR3 protein: CASSEQGTQPQHF
CDR3 DNA: TGTGCCAGCAGCGAACAGGGGACTCAGCCCCAGCATTTT
V gene: TRBV9
D gene: TRBD1
J gene: TRBJ1-5
clone size: few

CDR3 protein: CASSVGGQGVYEQYF
CDR3 DNA: TGTGCCAGCAGCGTAGGTGGACAGGGGGTCTACGAGCAGTACTTC
V gene: TRBV9
D gene: TRBD1
J gene: TRBJ2-7
clone size: NA

CDR3 protein: CASSLSRARRDQPQHF
CDR3 DNA: TGTGCCAGCAGCTTAAGCAGGGCCCGGCGAGATCAGCCCCAGCATTTT
V gene: TRBV7-2
D gene: NA
J gene: TRBJ1-5
clone size: few

CDR3 protein: CASSPGLAGGPSTDTQYF
CDR3 DNA: TGTGCCAGCAGCCCCGGACTAGCGGGGGGGCCGAGCACAGATACGCAGTATTTT
V gene: TRBV27
D gene: TRBD2
J gene: TRBJ2-3
clone size: NA

CDR3 protein: CASSPHRTGAYNEQFF
CDR3 DNA: TGTGCCAGCAGCCCTCACCGGACTGGGGCCTACAATGAGCAGTTCTTC
V gene: TRBV11-3
D gene: NA
J gene: TRBJ2-1
clone size: NA

CDR3 protein: CASSGGQGLETQYF
CDR3 DNA: TGTGCCAGCAGTGGGGGACAGGGTTTAGAGACCCAGTACTTC
V gene: TRBV7-9
D gene: TRBD1
J gene: TRBJ2-5
clone size: many

CDR3 protein: CASSHWTAGEEQYF
CDR3 DNA: TGTGCCAGCAGTCATTGGACCGCTGGGGAGGAGCAGTACTTC
V gene: TRBV11-1
D gene: NA
J gene: TRBJ2-7
clone size: NA

CDR3 protein: CASSWAALRDEQYF
CDR3 DNA: TGTGCCAGCAGTTGGGCAGCCCTCCGGGACGAGCAGTACTTC
V gene: TRBV27
D gene: NA
J gene: TRBJ2-7
clone size: few

CDR3 protein: CAISESRGLNTEAFF
CDR3 DNA: TGTGCCATCAGTGAGTCACGGGGCCTGAACACTGAAGCTTTCTTT
V gene: TRBV10-3
D gene: NA
J gene: TRBJ1-1
clone size: many

CDR3 protein: CASRYRASSTDTQYF
CDR3 DNA: TGTGCCAGCAGGTACCGGGCCTCTAGCACAGATACGCAGTATTTT
V gene: TRBV12-3/TRBV12-4
D gene: NA
J gene: TRBJ2-3
clone size: NA

CDR3 protein: CASSHEAGRGGELFF
CDR3 DNA: TGTGCCAGCAGCCATGAAGCCGGACGCGGCGGGGAGCTGTTTTTT
V gene: TRBV7-8
D gene: NA
J gene: TRBJ2-2
clone size: NA

CDR3 protein: CASSTLVGLSNQPQHF
CDR3 DNA: TGTGCCAGTAGTACCCTGGTGGGGTTGAGCAATCAGCCCCAGCATTTT
V gene: TRBV19
D gene: NA
J gene: TRBJ1-5
clone size: few

CDR3 protein: CASSFAFSVGTGELFF
CDR3 DNA: TGTGCCAGCAGTTTCGCATTTTCTGTAGGCACCGGGGAGCTGTTTTTT
V gene: TRBV6-5
D gene: NA
J gene: TRBJ2-2
clone size: few

CDR3 protein: CASSYSLNWARDTEAFF
CDR3 DNA: TGTGCCAGCAGTTACTCCCTTAACTGGGCGCGGGACACTGAAGCTTTCTTT
V gene: TRBV6-6
D gene: NA
J gene: TRBJ1-1
clone size: NA

CDR3 protein: CASSWTVDSYNPPLHF
CDR3 DNA: TGTGCCAGCAGTTGGACAGTAGACTCCTATAATCCACCCCTCCACTTT
V gene: TRBV27
D gene: NA
J gene: TRBJ1-6
clone size: NA

CDR3 protein: CASSYVGQANSPLHF
CDR3 DNA: TGTGCCAGCAGTTACGTGGGACAGGCGAATTCACCCCTCCACTTT
V gene: TRBV6-5
D gene: TRBD1
J gene: TRBJ1-6
clone size: NA

CDR3 protein: CASSLEGWANEKLFF
CDR3 DNA: TGTGCCAGCAGTTTGGAAGGGTGGGCTAATGAAAAACTGTTTTTT
V gene: TRBV28
D gene: NA
J gene: TRBJ1-4
clone size: NA

CDR3 protein: CSAREGQRNTGELFF
CDR3 DNA: TGCAGTGCTAGGGAGGGGCAGCGGAACACCGGGGAGCTGTTTTTT
V gene: TRBV20-1
D gene: NA
J gene: TRBJ2-2
clone size: NA

CDR3 protein: CASSSRLAAEQFF
CDR3 DNA: TGTGCCAGCAGTTCCAGACTAGCGGCTGAGCAGTTCTTC
V gene: TRBV7-8
D gene: TRBD2
J gene: TRBJ2-1
clone size: many